What follows are 16 T cell receptor beta chains derived from one specimen sequenced in a study of cytomegalovirus exposure and HLA in healthy donors. The PCR had 60 Vbeta and 13 Jbeta primers. The protocol was immunoSEQ multiplex PCR, while the TCRdb copy is restricted to in-frame clones and leaves out a portion. The data contain about 64,000 clones, about 80% of them singletons. Specimen: PBMCs. These receptors all stem from a man aged 18 to 30 in good health and CMV-seropositive.

The gene calls are TRBV7-8 and TRBJ2-5, with TRBD2 matching over 9 bases. Germline V lookup: CDR1 SGHVS, CDR2 FQNEAQ. The CDR3 length is 16 residues. V lost 6 bases, J lost 3 bases, and 11 bases stayed unmatched. CDR3 bases: TGTGCCAGCAGTAGAGACTTTAGCGGGGGAGAAGAGACCCAGTACTTC. It yields the protein CASSRDFSGGEETQYF.

The chain has TRBV4-1 and TRBJ2-3; D possibly corresponds to TRBD2 (5 bases). V dropped 1 base and J dropped 1 base, with 15 bases sitting between them. The germline V gene has CDR1 MGHRA and CDR2 YSYEKL. This CDR3 has 17 residues. As DNA, the CDR3 is TGCGCCAGCAGCCAAGCGAATGGAGCGGCCGGCACAGATACGCAGTATTTT. Translating it yields CASSQANGAAGTDTQYF.

The chain links TRBV25-1 to TRBJ2-3, with D unclear. The CDR3 consists of 13 residues. Germline CDR1 MGHDK, CDR2 SYGVNS. The V and J ends lost 0 bases and 5 bases respectively, with 6 bases between them. CDR3 sequence reads: CASSEYLIDTQYF. The DNA of the CDR3 is TGTGCCAGCAGTGAATACCTTATAGATACGCAGTATTTT.

The CDR3 coding sequence is TGTGCCAGCAGTTTAGAGACAGGCCTAAATCAGCCCCAGCATTTT. This codes for CASSLETGLNQPQHF. V and J are TRBV6-1 and TRBJ1-5; possible D gene TRBD1, 6 bases. This CDR3 contains 15 residues. The V gene lost 5 bases and the J gene lost 4 bases, with 15 bases spanning the gap. Germline CDR1 and CDR2: MNHNS and SASEGT.

V usage is TRBV5-4 and J usage is TRBJ2-3; 7 bases agree with TRBD2. The CDR3 length is 17 residues. V was pared by 4 bases and J by 0 bases, with 11 bases of the junction left unmatched. Per germline, CDR1 SGHNT and CDR2 YYREEE (reference sequence). The CDR3 loop is CASSGQGGGRSTDTQYF. The CDR3, as DNA: TGTGCCAGCAGCGGCCAGGGCGGCGGGAGAAGCACAGATACGCAGTATTTT.

The chain combines TRBV29-1 with TRBJ2-3; D gene uncertain. Germline values: CDR1 SQVTM, CDR2 ANQGSEA. Trimming took 7 bases from V and 0 from J, leaving 11 bases between them. The CDR3 sequence is 13 residues long. The CDR3 is CSAVPTSTDTQYF. The DNA for the CDR3 is TGCAGCGCGGTCCCGACTAGCACAGATACGCAGTATTTT.

V gene TRBV5-1 combines with J gene TRBJ1-1; 12 bases are a match to TRBD1. The CDR3 covers 17 residues. Germline-derived CDR1 and CDR2 are SGHRS and YFSETQ. After removal of 4 bases from V and 4 bases from J, the junction contained 11 bases not matched to a gene. DNA for the CDR3: TGCGCCAGCAGCCGGGGACAGGGGGCCGTTGTTGGCACTGAAGCTTTCTTT. As protein: CASSRGQGAVVGTEAFF.

The chain has TRBV6-5 and TRBJ1-1; TRBD1 matches at 9 bases. The junction had 6 bases not matched to a gene; V was cut back by 7 bases and J by 3 bases. This CDR3 has 14 amino acids. The germline CDR1 and CDR2 sequences are MNHEY and SVGAGI. CDR3 protein: CASKPGQGHTEAFF. The CDR3 coding sequence is TGTGCCAGCAAACCCGGACAGGGGCACACTGAAGCTTTCTTT.

The chain has TRBV7-6 and TRBJ2-5; D may be TRBD1 (6 bases). This CDR3 contains 14 residues. V was clipped by 6 bases and J by 5 bases, with 16 bases between them. The germline V gene encodes CDR1 SGHVS and CDR2 FNYEAQ. CDR3 residues: CASSSQDRGETQYF. The CDR3 DNA reads as TGTGCCAGCAGTTCCCAGGACAGAGGGGAGACCCAGTACTTC.

This chain joins TRBV4-1 and TRBJ1-1; D gene ambiguous. This CDR3 region has 15 residues. Germline V gene lookup returns CDR1 MGHRA and CDR2 YSYEKL. V shed 1 base and J shed 6 bases, with 15 bases lying between them. The CDR3 sequence is CASSQGVRKFPEAFF. For the CDR3, the DNA is TGCGCCAGCAGCCAAGGAGTCAGGAAGTTCCCTGAAGCTTTCTTT.

The chain carries TRBV9 and TRBJ2-5, with 8 positions matching TRBD2. Germline V CDR1 and CDR2: SGDLS, YYNGEE. The V gene end was trimmed by 0 bases and the J gene end by 2 bases; junction bases not matched to a gene: 3. The CDR3 sequence is 15 residues long. DNA of the CDR3: TGTGCCAGCAGCGTAGGGGGACTAGAACAAGAGACCCAGTACTTC. Protein product: CASSVGGLEQETQYF. Together with reference TRBV9 and TRBJ2-5, the CDR3 gives the full variable domain: DSGVTQTPKHLITATGQRVTLRCSPRSGDLSVYWYQQSLDQGLQFLIQYYNGEERAKGNILERFSAQQFPDLHSELNLSSLELGDSALYFCASSVGGLEQETQYFGPGTRLLVL.

The V gene is TRBV7-2, the J gene TRBJ1-1; 7 nucleotides line up with TRBD1. The CDR3 covers 12 residues. Germline V CDR1 and CDR2: SGHTA, FQGNSA. The trim removed 5 bases at V and 10 bases at J, leaving 7 bases unmatched. The CDR3, as DNA: TGTGCCAGCAGCCGACAGGGTTATTCAGCTTTCTTT. This encodes CASSRQGYSAFF.

The V gene is TRBV27, the J gene TRBJ2-7; D is unresolved. Between the trimmed V and J ends, which lost 5 bases and 0 bases, there was a span of 2 bases. Per the germline V gene, CDR1 is MNHEY and CDR2 is SMNVEV (reference sequence). The CDR3 spans 11 residues. The CDR3 loop reads CASSRSYEQYF. The DNA for the CDR3 is TGTGCCAGCAGTCGCTCCTACGAGCAGTACTTC.

The chain couples TRBV10-2 to TRBJ2-7, with D uncertain. V was cut by 0 bases and J by 3 bases, with 15 bases left in between. The CDR3 has 16 amino acids. Per germline, CDR1 WSHSY and CDR2 SAAADI. CDR3 sequence: CASSESGGTAYYEQYF. The CDR3 bases are TGCGCCAGCAGTGAGTCGGGTGGAACAGCCTACTACGAGCAGTACTTC.

The chain recombines TRBV7-2 with TRBJ2-1, with 7 bases fitting TRBD2. This CDR3 is built from 19 residues. V shed 0 bases, J shed 8 bases, and the junction held 19 bases outside the gene matches. Per the germline V gene, CDR1 is SGHTA and CDR2 is FQGNSA. The CDR3 nucleotides are TGTGCCAGCAGCTTAGCATCTGGGGAGGGCAGGGTTACTAGAGATGAGCAGTTCTTC. Translated: CASSLASGEGRVTRDEQFF. Using reference TRBV7-2 and TRBJ2-1 for the parts outside the CDR3, the full variable domain is GAGVSQSPSNKVTEKGKDVELRCDPISGHTALYWYRQSLGQGLEFLIYFQGNSAPDKSGLPSDRFSAERTGGSVSTLTIQRTQQEDSAVYLCASSLASGEGRVTRDEQFFGPGTRLTVL.

This clone has more than one count but fewer than ten. The chain employs TRBV30 and TRBJ1-1; 8 bases line up with TRBD1. Per germline, CDR1 GTSNPN and CDR2 SVGIG (reference sequence). The CDR3 has 12 amino acids. With V trimmed by 5 bases and J by 1 base, 0 bases remained unmatched. For the CDR3, the DNA is TGTGCCTGGGACAGGGGGAACACTGAAGCTTTCTTT. It yields the protein CAWDRGNTEAFF.